The clone carrying this T cell receptor beta chain was found many times. The antigen is unknown. The data stem from a study of T cells in Graves' hyperthyroidism and ophthalmopathy. Study conclusions and caveats: Ophthalmopathy was separated from stable hyperthyroidism by a 13 V-J model.

RNA transcripts gave rise to amplified TCR beta CDR3 regions. The study used the HTBI primer set for a first-round RT-PCR of the TCR CDR3. TCRdb redid the calling of the multiplex PCR reads with MiXCR, one entry per CDR3 protein. The sample carries 750,000 to 900,000 distinct CDR3 sequences, approximately 40% recorded once. The germline V and J ends were trimmed by 7 bases and 5 bases, with 14 bases remaining between them. The CDR3 sequence is 13 residues long. Looked up from germline, CDR1 is SGHTA and CDR2 is FQGNSA. The sequenced sample was blood. The J gene is TRBJ2-5, the V gene TRBV7-2; TRBD1 might be the D (6 bases). This TCR was sampled from a man aged 18 to 30 with Graves' hyperthyroidism. CDR3 nucleotide sequence: TGTGCCAGCAATAAGGGGGTTCACGAGACCCAGTACTTC. Translating gives CASNKGVHETQYF.